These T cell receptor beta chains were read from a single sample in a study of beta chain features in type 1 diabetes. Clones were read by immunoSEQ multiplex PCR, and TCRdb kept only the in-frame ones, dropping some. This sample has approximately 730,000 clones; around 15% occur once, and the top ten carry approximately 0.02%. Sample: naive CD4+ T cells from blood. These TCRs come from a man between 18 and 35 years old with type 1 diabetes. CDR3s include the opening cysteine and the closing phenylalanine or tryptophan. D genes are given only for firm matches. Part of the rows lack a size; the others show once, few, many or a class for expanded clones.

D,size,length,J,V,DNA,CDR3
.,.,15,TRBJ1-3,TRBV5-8,TGTGCCAGCAGCTTGGGGCAGTTCTCTGGAAACACCATATATTTT,CASSLGQFSGNTIYF
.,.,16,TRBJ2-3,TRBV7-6,TGTGCCAGCAGCTCCATCCTCAAGGGGGGAACAGATACGCAGTATTTT,CASSSILKGGTDTQYF
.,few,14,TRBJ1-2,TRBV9,TGTGCCAGCAGCGTGAGTCCTGACAACTATGGCTACACCTTC,CASSVSPDNYGYTF
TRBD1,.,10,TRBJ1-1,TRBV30,TGTGCCTGGCAGACAGGGGGAGCTTTCTTT,CAWQTGGAFF
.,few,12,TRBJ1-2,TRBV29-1,TGCAGCGTTTCAGACAGGTCCTATGGCTACACCTTC,CSVSDRSYGYTF
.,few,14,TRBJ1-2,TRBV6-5,TGTGCCAGCAGTTACTCGAGGGGGAGATATGGCTACACCTTC,CASSYSRGRYGYTF
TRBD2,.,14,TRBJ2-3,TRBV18,TGTGCCAGCTCACCGGGACTAGAAGCAGATACGCAGTATTTT,CASSPGLEADTQYF
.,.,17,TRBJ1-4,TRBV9,TGTGCCAGCAGCGCCGCCCGGGACGCCCAACGCGATGAAAAACTGTTTTTT,CASSAARDAQRDEKLFF
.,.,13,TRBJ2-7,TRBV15,TGTGCCACCAGCAGAGATGGGCCCTACGAGCAGTACTTC,CATSRDGPYEQYF
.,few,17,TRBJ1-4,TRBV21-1,TGTGCCAGCAGCAGGGGGAACAGGGCAACAACTAATGAAAAACTGTTTTTT,CASSRGNRATTNEKLFF
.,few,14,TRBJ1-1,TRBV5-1,TGCGCCAGCAGCTTGGGTGGCAGTAACACTGAAGCTTTCTTT,CASSLGGSNTEAFF
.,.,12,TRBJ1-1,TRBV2,TGTGCCAGCAGCCTGACAGGCCCGGAAGCTTTCTTT,CASSLTGPEAFF
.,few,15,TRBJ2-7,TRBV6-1,TGTGCCAGCAGTGGCCTATGGGACCCCATCGACGAGCAGTACTTC,CASSGLWDPIDEQYF
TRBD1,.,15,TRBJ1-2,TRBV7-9,TGTGCCAGCAGCTTAACCGGGGACAGCCACTATGGCTACACCTTC,CASSLTGDSHYGYTF
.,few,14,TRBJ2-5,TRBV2,TGTGCCAGCAACAAACAGGGTCCCCAAGAGACCCAGTACTTC,CASNKQGPQETQYF
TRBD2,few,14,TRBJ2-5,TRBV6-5,TGTGCCAGCTTAGGCGGGGGTTCCGTGGAGACCCAGTACTTC,CASLGGGSVETQYF
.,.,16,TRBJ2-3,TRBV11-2,TGTGCCAGCAGCCGCCGCCCCGGGGGTAGCACAGATACGCAGTATTTT,CASSRRPGGSTDTQYF
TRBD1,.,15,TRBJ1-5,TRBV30,TGTGCCTGGAGTACCGGACAGGGGGCTTCTCAGCCCCAGCATTTT,CAWSTGQGASQPQHF
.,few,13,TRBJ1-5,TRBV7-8,TGTGCCAGCAGCCCAGCCGGAAATCAGCCCCAGCATTTT,CASSPAGNQPQHF
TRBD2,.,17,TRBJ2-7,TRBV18,TGTGCCAGCTCTCACGGACTAGCGGGGCCTAACTCCTACGAGCAGTACTTC,CASSHGLAGPNSYEQYF
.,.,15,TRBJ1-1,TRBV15,TGTGCCACCAGCAGAGTACCGAGAAAGAGCACTGAAGCTTTCTTT,CATSRVPRKSTEAFF
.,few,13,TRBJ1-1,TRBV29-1,TGCAGCGTTGAAAGGACAGAGAACACTGAAGCTTTCTTT,CSVERTENTEAFF
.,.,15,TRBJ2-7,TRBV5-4,TGTGCCAGCAGCTCCGAGGGCCTCTTAGGCTACGAGCAGTACTTC,CASSSEGLLGYEQYF
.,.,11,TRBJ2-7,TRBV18,TGTGCCAGCTCACCAGGGGACGAGCAGTACTTC,CASSPGDEQYF
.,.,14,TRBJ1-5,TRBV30,TGTGCCTGGACCTTGGGGGGGAGCAATCAGCCCCAGCATTTT,CAWTLGGSNQPQHF
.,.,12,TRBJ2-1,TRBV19,TGTGCCAGTACCTCGGGGGCCAATGAGCAGTTCTTC,CASTSGANEQFF
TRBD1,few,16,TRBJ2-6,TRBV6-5,TGTGCCAGCAGTTTGGACAGGGCGAGAGGGGCCAACGTCCTGACTTTC,CASSLDRARGANVLTF
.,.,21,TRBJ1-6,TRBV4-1,TGCGCCAGCAGCCAAGATCCCGAATATGACCGACCGAGCTCCTATAATTCACCCCTCCACTTT,CASSQDPEYDRPSSYNSPLHF
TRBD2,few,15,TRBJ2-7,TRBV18,TGTGCCAGCTCCCCGACTAGCGGAAGCTCCTACGAGCAGTACTTC,CASSPTSGSSYEQYF
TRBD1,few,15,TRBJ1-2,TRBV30,TGTGCCTGGATGTCCGGGACAGGGAGGTCGAGTGGCTACACCTTC,CAWMSGTGRSSGYTF
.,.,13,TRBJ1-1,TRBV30,TGTGCCTGGAGTGTACGAGGGGGCACTGAAGCTTTCTTT,CAWSVRGGTEAFF
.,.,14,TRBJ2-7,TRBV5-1,TGCGCCAGCAGCTTGGAGGCAGGATTCTACGAGCAGTACTTC,CASSLEAGFYEQYF
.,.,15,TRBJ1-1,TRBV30,TGTGCCTGGAGTCCCATAAGACAGGCGAGCACTGAAGCTTTCTTT,CAWSPIRQASTEAFF
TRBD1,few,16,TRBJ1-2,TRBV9,TGTGCCAGCAGCTTAGGGACAGGGATGAGTTTAGGTGGCTACACCTTC,CASSLGTGMSLGGYTF
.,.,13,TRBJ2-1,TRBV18,TGTGCCAGCTCACCGGGTGTGAACAATGAGCAGTTCTTC,CASSPGVNNEQFF
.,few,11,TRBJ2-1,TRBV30,TGTGCCTGGAGGAATTACAATGAGCAGTTCTTC,CAWRNYNEQFF
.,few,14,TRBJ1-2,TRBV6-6,TGTGCCAGCAGCCGAGGAGAGGGCAGCTATGGCTACACCTTC,CASSRGEGSYGYTF
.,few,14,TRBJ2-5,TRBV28,TGTGCCAGCAGCCTCCAATCAGGGGTCGAGACCCAGTACTTC,CASSLQSGVETQYF
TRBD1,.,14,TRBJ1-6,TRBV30,TGTGCCTGGAGTTCCGGGACAGGGAACGCACCCCTCCACTTT,CAWSSGTGNAPLHF
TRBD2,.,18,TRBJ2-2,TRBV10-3,TGTGCCATCAGTGACCCCACTGGACTAGCGGGAAACACCGGGGAGCTGTTTTTT,CAISDPTGLAGNTGELFF
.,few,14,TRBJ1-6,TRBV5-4,TGTGCCAGCAGCTTCGAGCAGCCCACTTCACCCCTCCACTTT,CASSFEQPTSPLHF
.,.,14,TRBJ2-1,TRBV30,TGTGCCTGGAGTGTGGGATCCCCGGGGGATGAGCAGTTCTTC,CAWSVGSPGDEQFF
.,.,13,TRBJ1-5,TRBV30,TGTGCCTGGAGTCTCCTGAGCGATCAGCCCCAGCATTTT,CAWSLLSDQPQHF
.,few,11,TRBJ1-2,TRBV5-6,TGTGCCAGCAGCCTAGGACCGCCCGTCACCTTC,CASSLGPPVTF
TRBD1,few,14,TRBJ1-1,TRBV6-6,TGTGCCAGCACAACTGACAGGGCGAACACTGAAGCTTTCTTT,CASTTDRANTEAFF